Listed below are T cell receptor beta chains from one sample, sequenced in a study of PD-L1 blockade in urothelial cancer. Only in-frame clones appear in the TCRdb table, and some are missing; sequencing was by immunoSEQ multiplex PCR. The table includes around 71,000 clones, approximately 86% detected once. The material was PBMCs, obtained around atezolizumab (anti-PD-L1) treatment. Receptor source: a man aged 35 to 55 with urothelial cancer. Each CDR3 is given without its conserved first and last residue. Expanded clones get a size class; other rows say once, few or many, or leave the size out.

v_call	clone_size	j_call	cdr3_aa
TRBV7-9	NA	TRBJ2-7	ASSSHGSTYEQY
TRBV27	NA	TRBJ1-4	ASSNRGPGEKLF
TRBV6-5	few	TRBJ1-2	ASSYSVRGMGGYT
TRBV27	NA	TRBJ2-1	ASSSQLANEQF
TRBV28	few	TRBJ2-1	ASSRYASGTYNEQF
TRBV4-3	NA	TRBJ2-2	ASSQEVGSGTLSGELF
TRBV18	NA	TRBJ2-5	ASLGEGQETQY
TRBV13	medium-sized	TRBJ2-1	ASSSGTSWAHNEQF
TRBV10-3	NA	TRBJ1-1	AISEPTGNTEAF
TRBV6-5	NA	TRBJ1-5	ASSTGTGGQPQH
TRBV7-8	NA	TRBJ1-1	ASSLIQDGTEAF
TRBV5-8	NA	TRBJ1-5	ASSTRAFNQPQH
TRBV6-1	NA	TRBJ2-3	ASSEVSHLTSTDTQY
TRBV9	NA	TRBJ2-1	ASSVSSGLQF
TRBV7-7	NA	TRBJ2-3	ASSATGGVKDTQY
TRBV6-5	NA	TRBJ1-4	ASSRGRDNEKLF
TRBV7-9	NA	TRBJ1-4	ASSPGTGGEKLF
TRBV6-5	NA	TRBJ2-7	ASSYRDSNEQY
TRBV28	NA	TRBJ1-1	ASSLLGQNEAF
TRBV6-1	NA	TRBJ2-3	ASSGGQLDTQY
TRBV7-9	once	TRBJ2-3	ASSSRTSGPSDTQY
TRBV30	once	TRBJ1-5	AWSLLPGMDQPQH
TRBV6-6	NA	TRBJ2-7	ASSYSDEQY
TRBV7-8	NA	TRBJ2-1	ASSANPGTGLAASYNEQF
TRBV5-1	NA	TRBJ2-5	ASRSSGYDQETQY
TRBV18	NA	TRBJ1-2	ASSPGLDYYGYT
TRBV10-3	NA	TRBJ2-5	ANGRVQETQY
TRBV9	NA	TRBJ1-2	ASSGGQGTRHT
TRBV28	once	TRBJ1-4	ASSSREGTPATNEKLF
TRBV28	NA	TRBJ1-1	ASSLQTNTEAF
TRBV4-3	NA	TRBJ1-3	ASSQVFGQGDTIY
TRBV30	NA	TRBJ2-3	AWSGTGADTQY
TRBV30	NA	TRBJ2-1	AWTEGSYNEQF
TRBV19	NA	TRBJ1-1	ASSRGTGYTEAF
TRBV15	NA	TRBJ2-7	ATSKERARDSYEQY
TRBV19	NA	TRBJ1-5	ASSTQGWGDQPQH
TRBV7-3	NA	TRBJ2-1	ASSPQRGDYNEQF
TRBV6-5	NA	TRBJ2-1	ASRGLAGEQF
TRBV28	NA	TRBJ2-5	ASSLGPNLDRGETQY
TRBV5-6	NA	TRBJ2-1	ASSLPGSNEQF
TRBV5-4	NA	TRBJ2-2	ASSLEKGGFPNTGELF